This T cell receptor beta chain appears in the sequencing data of a study of T cell repertoires in cytomegalovirus infection. The V gene lost 5 bases and the J gene lost 3 bases, with 7 bases spanning the gap. Germline CDR1 and CDR2: SGHNT and YENEEA. The CDR3 loop spans 12 amino acids. TCRdb reprocessed the reads via MiXCR and lists one record per CDR3 protein. The profile shows about 700,000 distinct CDR3 sequences, around 30% of them singletons. About this clonotype: The target antigen is unknown.

This receptor was identified in a human donor in good health (CMV status not recorded). Some clones in this sample may be carry-over from other donors' samples. The chain couples TRBV11-3 to TRBJ2-5, with D unresolved. This material consisted of cultured PBMCs, taken from culture after CMV antigen stimulation. The CDR3 loop reads CASSPNKETQYF. CDR3 sequence (DNA): TGTGCCAGCAGCCCCAACAAAGAGACCCAGTACTTC.